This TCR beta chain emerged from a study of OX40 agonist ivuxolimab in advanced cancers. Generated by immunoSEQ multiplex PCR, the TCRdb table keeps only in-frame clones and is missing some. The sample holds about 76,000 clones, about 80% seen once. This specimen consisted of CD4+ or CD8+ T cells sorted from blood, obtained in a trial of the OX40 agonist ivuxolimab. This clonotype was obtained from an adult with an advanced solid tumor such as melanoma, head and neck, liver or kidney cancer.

CDR3 DNA sequence: TGTGCCTGGAGTGTACTTGGACAGAATGAAAAACTGTTTTTT. This encodes CAWSVLGQNEKLFF. The chain employs TRBV30 and TRBJ1-4; possibly TRBD1 for D (6 bases). Trimming shortened V by 0 bases and J by 5 bases, and 10 bases separated the two germline ends. The CDR3 has 14 residues. The germline V gene has CDR1 GTSNPN and CDR2 SVGIG (reference sequence). The full variable domain, with the rest looked up from reference TRBV30 and TRBJ1-4, is SQTIHQWPATLVQPVGSPLSLECTVEGTSNPNLYWYRQAAGRGLQLLFYSVGIGQISSEVPQNLSASRPQDRQFILSSKKLLLSDSGFYLCAWSVLGQNEKLFFGSGTQLSVL.